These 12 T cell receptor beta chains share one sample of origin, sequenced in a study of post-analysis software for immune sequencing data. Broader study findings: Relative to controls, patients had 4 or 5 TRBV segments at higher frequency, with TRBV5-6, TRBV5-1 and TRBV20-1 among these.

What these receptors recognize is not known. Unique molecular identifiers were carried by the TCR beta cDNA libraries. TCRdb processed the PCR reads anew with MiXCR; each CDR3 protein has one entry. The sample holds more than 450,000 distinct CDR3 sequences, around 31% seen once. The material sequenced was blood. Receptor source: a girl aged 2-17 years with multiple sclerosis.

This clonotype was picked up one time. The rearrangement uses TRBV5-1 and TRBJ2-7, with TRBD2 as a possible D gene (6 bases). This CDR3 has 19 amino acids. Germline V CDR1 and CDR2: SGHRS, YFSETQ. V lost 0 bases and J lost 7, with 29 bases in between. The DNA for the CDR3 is TGCGCCAGCAGCTTGGTTCCGGGGCGCGAGAACTACGTCGGGAGAGAGCAGTACTTC. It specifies CASSLVPGRENYVGREQYF. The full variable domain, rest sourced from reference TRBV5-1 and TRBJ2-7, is KAGVTQTPRYLIKTRGQQVTLSCSPISGHRSVSWYQQTPGQGLQFLFEYFSETQRNKGNFPGRFSGRQFSNSRSEMNVSTLELGDSALYLCASSLVPGRENYVGREQYFGPGTRLTVT.

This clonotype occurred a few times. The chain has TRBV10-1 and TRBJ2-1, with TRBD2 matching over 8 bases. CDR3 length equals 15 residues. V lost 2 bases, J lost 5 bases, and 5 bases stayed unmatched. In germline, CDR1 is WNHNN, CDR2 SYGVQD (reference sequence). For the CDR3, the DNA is TGCGCCAGCAGTGAGAGAGCGGGGGAGAACAATGAGCAGTTCTTC. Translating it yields CASSERAGENNEQFF.

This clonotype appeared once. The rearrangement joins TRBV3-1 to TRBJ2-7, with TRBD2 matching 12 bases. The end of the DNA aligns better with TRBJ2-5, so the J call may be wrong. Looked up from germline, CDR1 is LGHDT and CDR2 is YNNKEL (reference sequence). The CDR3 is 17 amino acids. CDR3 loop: CASSPLRASGGGETQYF. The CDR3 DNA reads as TGTGCCAGCAGCCCCCTAAGGGCTAGCGGGGGGGGAGAGACCCAGTACTTC.

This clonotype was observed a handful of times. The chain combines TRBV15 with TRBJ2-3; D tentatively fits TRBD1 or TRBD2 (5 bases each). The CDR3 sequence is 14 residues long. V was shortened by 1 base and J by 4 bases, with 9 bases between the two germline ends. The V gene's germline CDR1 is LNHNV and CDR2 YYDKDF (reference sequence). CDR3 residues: CATSRAGRSDTQYF. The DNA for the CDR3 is TGTGCCACCAGCAGAGCGGGACGATCAGATACGCAGTATTTT.

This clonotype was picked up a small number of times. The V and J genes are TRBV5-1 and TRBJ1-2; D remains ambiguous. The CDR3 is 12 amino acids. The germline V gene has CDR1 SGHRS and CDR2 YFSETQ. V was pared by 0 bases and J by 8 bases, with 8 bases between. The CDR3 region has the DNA TGCGCCAGCAGCTTGGACGGGCCGGGCTACACCTTC. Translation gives CASSLDGPGYTF.

The CDR3 DNA follows: TGTGCCAGCAGCGGCCGGGACGTAAAGACCCAGTACTTC. This encodes CASSGRDVKTQYF. The gene calls are TRBV7-8 and TRBJ2-5; D may be TRBD1 or TRBD2 (5 bases each). CDR3 size: 13 residues. V was cut by 5 bases and J by 6 bases, with 13 bases left in between. CDR1 is SGHVS, CDR2 FQNEAQ, per germline.

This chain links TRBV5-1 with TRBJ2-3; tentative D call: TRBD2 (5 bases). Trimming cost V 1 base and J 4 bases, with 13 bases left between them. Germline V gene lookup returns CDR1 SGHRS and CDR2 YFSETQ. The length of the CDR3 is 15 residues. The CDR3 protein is CASSLRGIGADTQYF. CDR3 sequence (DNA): TGCGCCAGCAGCTTGCGGGGAATTGGGGCAGATACGCAGTATTTT.

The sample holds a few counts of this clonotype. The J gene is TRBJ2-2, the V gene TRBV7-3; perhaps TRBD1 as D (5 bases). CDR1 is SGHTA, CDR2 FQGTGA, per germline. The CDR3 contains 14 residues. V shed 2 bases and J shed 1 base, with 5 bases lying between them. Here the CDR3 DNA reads TGTGCCAGCAGCTTACAGGGGAACACCGGGGAGCTGTTTTTT. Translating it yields CASSLQGNTGELFF.

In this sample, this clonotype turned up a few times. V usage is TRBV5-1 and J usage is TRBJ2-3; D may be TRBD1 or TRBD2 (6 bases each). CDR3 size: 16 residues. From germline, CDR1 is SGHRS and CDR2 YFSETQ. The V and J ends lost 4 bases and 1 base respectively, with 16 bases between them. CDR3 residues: CASSTGGGPRTDTQYF. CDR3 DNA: TGCGCCAGCAGCACCGGAGGGGGGCCGCGCACAGATACGCAGTATTTT.

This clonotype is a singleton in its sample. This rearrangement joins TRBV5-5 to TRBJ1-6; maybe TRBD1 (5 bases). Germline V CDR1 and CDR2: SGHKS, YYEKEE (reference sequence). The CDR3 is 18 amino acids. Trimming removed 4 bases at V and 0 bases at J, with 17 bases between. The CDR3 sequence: CASSSLTAQSSYNSPLHF. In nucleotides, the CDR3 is TGTGCCAGCAGCAGTTTGACAGCCCAGAGCTCCTATAATTCACCCCTCCACTTT.

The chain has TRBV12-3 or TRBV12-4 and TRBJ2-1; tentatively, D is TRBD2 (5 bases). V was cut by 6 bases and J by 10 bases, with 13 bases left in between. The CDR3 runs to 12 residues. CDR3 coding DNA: TGTGCCAGCAGACATAGCGAGGACGAGCAGTTCTTC. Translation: CASRHSEDEQFF.

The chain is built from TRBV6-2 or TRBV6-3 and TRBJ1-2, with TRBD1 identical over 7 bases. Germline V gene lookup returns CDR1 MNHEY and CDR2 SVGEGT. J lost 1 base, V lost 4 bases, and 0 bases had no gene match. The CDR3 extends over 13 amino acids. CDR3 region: CASSWDSNYGYTF. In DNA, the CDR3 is TGTGCCAGCAGTTGGGACAGTAACTATGGCTACACCTTC.